Sequencing of this T cell receptor beta chain was carried out in a study of T-cell reconstitution after alpha-beta-depleted transplantation in children. This clonotype was found a few times. The TCRbeta library was prepared with unique molecular identifiers. MiXCR, applied by TCRdb to the PCR reads, yields one record per CDR3 protein. This sample has 98,000 or so distinct CDR3 sequences, with around 22% found just once. Here the sequenced sample was PBMCs, taken before TCRalphabeta/CD19-depleted stem cell transplant. This clonotype was obtained from a boy aged 2 to 9 with acute lymphoblastic leukemia, due to receive a stem cell transplant.

CDR3 protein: CASSLTSLNTEAFF. The CDR3 DNA is TGTGCCAGCAGCTTAACCAGCCTGAACACTGAAGCTTTCTTT. The rearrangement joins TRBV7-2 to TRBJ1-1; D call uncertain. Germline V CDR1 and CDR2: SGHTA, FQGNSA. V lost 2 bases to trimming and J lost 0 bases, with 7 bases between them. The CDR3 has 14 amino acids. Combining the CDR3 with reference TRBV7-2 and TRBJ1-1 gives the whole variable domain GAGVSQSPSNKVTEKGKDVELRCDPISGHTALYWYRQSLGQGLEFLIYFQGNSAPDKSGLPSDRFSAERTGGSVSTLTIQRTQQEDSAVYLCASSLTSLNTEAFFGQGTRLTVV.